Following are 5 T cell receptor beta chains from one sample sequenced in a study of cytomegalovirus exposure and HLA in healthy donors. The PCR had 60 Vbeta and 13 Jbeta primers. TCRdb's table, derived via immunoSEQ multiplex PCR, lists solely in-frame clones and lacks some. The sample lists just over 150,000 clones, 82% seen once, with about 6.4% in the top ten. The sequencing sample was made of PBMCs. The receptors stem from a woman aged 50 to 65 in good health and CMV-seropositive.

J is TRBJ1-4 and V is TRBV18; perhaps TRBD1 as D (5 bases). Germline values: CDR1 KGHSH, CDR2 LQKENI. The CDR3 loop spans 14 amino acids. V shed 2 bases and J shed 7 bases, with 11 bases lying between them. The CDR3 DNA sequence: TGTGCCAGCTCACCATCGCAGGGAGGTGAAAAACTGTTTTTT. This codes for CASSPSQGGEKLFF.

The chain recombines TRBV9 with TRBJ2-3; 9 positions agree with TRBD2. The junction had 7 bases not matched to a gene; V was cut back by 1 base and J by 7 bases. CDR3 length: 15 residues. Germline V gene lookup returns CDR1 SGDLS and CDR2 YYNGEE. CDR3 sequence reads: CASSVRGSGGNTQYF. The CDR3 DNA sequence: TGTGCCAGCAGCGTAAGGGGTAGCGGGGGCAATACGCAGTATTTT.

CDR3 amino acids: CASSETGTNYGYTF. CDR3 nucleotides: TGTGCCAGCAGTGAGACCGGGACAAATTATGGCTACACCTTC. The chain recombines TRBV6-1 with TRBJ1-2; D may be TRBD1 (6 bases). Germline V lookup: CDR1 MNHNS, CDR2 SASEGT. The CDR3 has 14 residues. Between the trimmed V and J ends, which lost 3 bases and 5 bases, there was a span of 13 bases.

The genes are TRBV7-2 and TRBJ2-3; 11 bases line up with TRBD2. Trimming at V came to 5 bases and at J to 6 bases, leaving 7 bases not matched to a gene. The CDR3 totals 15 residues. Germline lookup yields CDR1 SGHTA and CDR2 FQGNSA. This CDR3 reads CASSSSGGAPDTQYF. In nucleotides, the CDR3 is TGTGCCAGCAGCAGTAGCGGGGGGGCCCCCGATACGCAGTATTTT. The full variable domain, its missing parts supplied by reference TRBV7-2 and TRBJ2-3, is GAGVSQSPSNKVTEKGKDVELRCDPISGHTALYWYRQSLGQGLEFLIYFQGNSAPDKSGLPSDRFSAERTGGSVSTLTIQRTQQEDSAVYLCASSSSGGAPDTQYFGPGTRLTVL.

This rearrangement joins TRBV6-6 to TRBJ2-2, with D perhaps matching TRBD2 (6 bases). The CDR3 spans 14 residues. Germline values: CDR1 MNHNY, CDR2 SVGAGI (reference sequence). V lost 10 bases and J 2 bases, leaving 14 bases between the germline ends. In nucleotides, the CDR3 is TGTGCCACCCGGGGGACGGATAACACCGGGGAGCTGTTTTTT. Translated: CATRGTDNTGELFF.